This TCR beta chain was recovered during a study of identical twins. Healthy Caucasians supplied all donations. One entry per CDR3 protein, called by TCRdb with MiXCR from the 5' RACE reads. The top ten clones hold 7% to 9% of a sample with around 220,000 distinct CDR3 sequences, about 14% of them seen once. Study-wide results and limits: Twins shared beta out-of-frame sequences in excess, but this excess was weaker.

This clonotype was found a few times. The antigen remains unidentified. The CDR3 is 14 amino acids. Looked up from germline, CDR1 is SEHNR and CDR2 is FQNEAQ (reference sequence). V lost 5 bases to trimming and J lost 0 bases; unmatched junction nucleotides: 4. V is TRBV7-9 and J is TRBJ2-7; TRBD1 aligns across 7 bases. The sequenced sample consisted of memory (CD45RO+) T cells sorted from blood. The TCR was taken from a woman aged 18-29 years in good health. The CDR3 sequence is CASSPQGLSYEQYF. The DNA for the CDR3 is TGTGCCAGCAGCCCACAGGGGCTCTCCTACGAGCAGTACTTC.